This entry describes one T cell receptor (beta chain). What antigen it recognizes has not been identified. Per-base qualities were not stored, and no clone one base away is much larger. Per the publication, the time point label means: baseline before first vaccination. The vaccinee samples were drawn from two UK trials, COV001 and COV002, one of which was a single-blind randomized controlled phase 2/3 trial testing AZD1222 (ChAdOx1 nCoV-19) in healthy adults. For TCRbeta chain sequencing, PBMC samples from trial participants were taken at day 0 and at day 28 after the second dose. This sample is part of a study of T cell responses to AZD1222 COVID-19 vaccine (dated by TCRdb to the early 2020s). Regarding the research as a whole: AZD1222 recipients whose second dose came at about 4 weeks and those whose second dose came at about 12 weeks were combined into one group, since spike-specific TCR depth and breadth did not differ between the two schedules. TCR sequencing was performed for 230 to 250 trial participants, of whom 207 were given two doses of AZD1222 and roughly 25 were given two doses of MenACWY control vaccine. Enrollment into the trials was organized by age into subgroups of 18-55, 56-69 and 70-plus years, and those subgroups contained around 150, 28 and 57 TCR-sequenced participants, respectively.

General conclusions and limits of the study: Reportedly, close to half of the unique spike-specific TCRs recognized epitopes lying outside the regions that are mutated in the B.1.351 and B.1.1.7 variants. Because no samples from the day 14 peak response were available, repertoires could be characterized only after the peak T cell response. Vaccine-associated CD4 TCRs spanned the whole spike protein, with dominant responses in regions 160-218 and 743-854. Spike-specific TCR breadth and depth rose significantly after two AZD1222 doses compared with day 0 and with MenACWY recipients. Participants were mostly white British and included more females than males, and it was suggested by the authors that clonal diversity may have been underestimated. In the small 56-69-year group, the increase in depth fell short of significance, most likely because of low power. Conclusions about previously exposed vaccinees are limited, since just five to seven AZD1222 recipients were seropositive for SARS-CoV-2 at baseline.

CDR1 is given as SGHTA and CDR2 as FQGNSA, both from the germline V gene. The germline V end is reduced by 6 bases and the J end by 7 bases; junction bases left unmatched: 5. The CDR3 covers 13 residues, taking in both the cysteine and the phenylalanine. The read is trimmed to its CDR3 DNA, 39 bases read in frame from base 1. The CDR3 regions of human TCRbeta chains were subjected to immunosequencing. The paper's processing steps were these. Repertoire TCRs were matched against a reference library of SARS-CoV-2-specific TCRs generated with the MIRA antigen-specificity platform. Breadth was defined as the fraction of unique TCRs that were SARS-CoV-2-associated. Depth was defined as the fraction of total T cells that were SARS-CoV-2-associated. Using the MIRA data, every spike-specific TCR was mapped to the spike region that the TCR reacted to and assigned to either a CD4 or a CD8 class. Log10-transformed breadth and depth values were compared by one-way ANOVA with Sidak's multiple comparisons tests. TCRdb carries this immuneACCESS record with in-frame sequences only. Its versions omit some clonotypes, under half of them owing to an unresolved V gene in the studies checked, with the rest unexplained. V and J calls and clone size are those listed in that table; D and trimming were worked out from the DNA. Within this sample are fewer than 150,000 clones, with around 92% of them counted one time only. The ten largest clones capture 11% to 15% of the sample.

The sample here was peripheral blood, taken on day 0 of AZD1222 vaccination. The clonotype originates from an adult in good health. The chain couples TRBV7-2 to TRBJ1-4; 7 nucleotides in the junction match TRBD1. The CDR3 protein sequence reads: CASRMTGSEKLFF. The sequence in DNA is TGTGCCAGCAGGATGACAGGGTCTGAAAAACTGTTTTTT.